The 19 T cell receptor beta chains below all came from one sample that was sequenced in a study of CD8 T cells in ankylosing spondylitis. Study-level results: A motif in TCR beta, a set of roughly 8 highly homologous variants, appeared characteristic of ankylosing spondylitis blood.

Antigens of these TCRs are unknown. TCRdb processed the 5' RACE reads anew with MiXCR; each CDR3 protein has one entry. The sample comprises fewer than 750,000 distinct CDR3 sequences, around a fifth of which are singletons, and 15% to 20% rests with the top ten. The sequenced sample was blood, either unsorted or a sorted T cell fraction (not recorded which). These receptors were obtained from a male donor with ankylosing spondylitis.

The rearrangement uses TRBV4-1 and TRBJ1-2, with D uncertain. This CDR3 has 14 residues. The ends were cut back, 2 bases at V and 1 base at J, with 8 bases in the middle. Germline assignment: CDR1 MGHRA and CDR2 YSYEKL. As DNA, the CDR3 is TGCGCCAGCAGCCAATTGTCGAATAACTATGGCTACACCTTC. Translation: CASSQLSNNYGYTF.

The chain employs TRBV7-9 and TRBJ1-1, with a weak D call TRBD1 (5 bases). Germline-derived CDR1 and CDR2 are SEHNR and FQNEAQ (reference sequence). Between the trimmed V and J ends, which lost 8 bases and 3 bases, there was a span of 13 bases. CDR3 length equals 13 residues. DNA for the CDR3: TGTGCCAGCGACTCGGCGGGGCACACTGAAGCTTTCTTT. Translated, it gives CASDSAGHTEAFF.

This clonotype occurred a few times. CDR3 sequence reads: CASSHGQGENEKLFF. The CDR3 coding sequence is TGCGCCAGCAGCCATGGACAGGGAGAGAATGAAAAACTGTTTTTT. This sequence joins TRBV4-3 and TRBJ1-4, with TRBD1 matching over 8 bases. The CDR3 is made up of 15 amino acids. V dropped 3 bases and J dropped 5; count of bases not matched to a gene: 5. Germline CDR1 is LGHNA and CDR2 is YSLEER.

The CDR3 bases are TGTGCCAGCAGCCCCCGACAGGGGAGGGACTATCCTGAAGCTTTCTTT. This translates into CASSPRQGRDYPEAFF. This sequence joins TRBV5-6 and TRBJ1-1, with 8 positions matching TRBD1. The CDR3 is made up of 16 amino acids. Germline lookup yields CDR1 SGHDT and CDR2 YYEEEE. Losses at the gene ends were 4 bases for V and 6 bases for J; bases not matched to a gene: 14.

This rearrangement joins TRBV5-6 to TRBJ2-7, with a tentative D call TRBD1 (5 bases). CDR3 length equals 15 residues. V was trimmed by 0 bases and J by 6 bases, leaving 16 bases between them. Germline V gives CDR1 SGHDT, CDR2 YYEEEE. In nucleotides, the CDR3 is TGTGCCAGCAGCTTGGTGGGGCCTGGGGAACGCGAGCAGTACTTC. It codes for CASSLVGPGEREQYF.

The gene calls are TRBV6-1 and TRBJ2-1, with TRBD1 identical over 7 bases. V shed 6 bases, J shed 8 bases, and the junction held 13 bases outside the gene matches. CDR1 MNHNS and CDR2 SASEGT come from the germline V gene. The CDR3 has 15 amino acids. Written as DNA, the CDR3 is TGTGCCAGCAGCCGCCGACAGGGTTTGTCGCATGAGCAGTTCTTC. It translates to CASSRRQGLSHEQFF.

A few counts support this clonotype. This chain uses TRBV29-1 with TRBJ2-5, with D perhaps matching TRBD2 (5 bases). The CDR3 spans 12 residues. Per germline, CDR1 SQVTM and CDR2 ANQGSEA. V lost 3 bases, J lost 2 bases, and 7 bases lay in between. The CDR3 DNA reads TGCAGCGTTGACGAGGGACAAGAGACCCAGTACTTC. Its protein product is CSVDEGQETQYF.

This clonotype has just a few counts. The chain is built from TRBV7-2 and TRBJ2-5, with a tentative D call TRBD2 (5 bases). V gave up 3 bases and J gave up 0 bases, with 17 bases separating them. The CDR3 extends over 17 amino acids. The germline V gene has CDR1 SGHTA and CDR2 FQGNSA. CDR3 nucleotides: TGTGCCAGCAGCTTTATCATCGACGCGGGTTACCAAGAGACCCAGTACTTC. Residues: CASSFIIDAGYQETQYF. The full variable domain, completed using reference TRBV7-2 and TRBJ2-5, is GAGVSQSPSNKVTEKGKDVELRCDPISGHTALYWYRQSLGQGLEFLIYFQGNSAPDKSGLPSDRFSAERTGGSVSTLTIQRTQQEDSAVYLCASSFIIDAGYQETQYFGPGTRLLVL.

This clonotype has a handful of counts. The chain couples TRBV7-3 to TRBJ2-3; TRBD1 is a possible D gene (6 bases). CDR1 is SGHTA and CDR2 is FQGTGA in the germline V gene. V shed 4 bases and J shed 4 bases, with 12 bases lying between them. The CDR3 length is 14 residues. Written as DNA, the CDR3 is TGTGCCAGCAGCTACTACCAGGGGTCAGATACGCAGTATTTT. Its translation: CASSYYQGSDTQYF.

The genes are TRBV20-1 and TRBJ2-1, with D possibly matching TRBD2 (5 bases). The germline CDR1 and CDR2 sequences are DFQATT and SNEGSKA (reference sequence). Trimming removed 3 bases at V and 10 bases at J, with 13 bases between. CDR3 size: 12 residues. The DNA for the CDR3 is TGCAGTGCTAGCGACGAGGGTGAAGAGCAGTTCTTC. Translation: CSASDEGEEQFF.

This clonotype was found a few times. The gene calls are TRBV6-2 or TRBV6-3 and TRBJ2-5; unclear D gene. The germline V and J ends were trimmed by 7 bases and 0 bases, with 15 bases remaining between them. The CDR3 extends over 15 amino acids. The V gene's germline CDR1 is MNHEY and CDR2 SVGEGT. The CDR3: CASTQALTYQETQYF. DNA of the CDR3: TGTGCCAGCACCCAGGCCCTGACGTACCAAGAGACCCAGTACTTC.

The chain combines TRBV7-3 with TRBJ2-5; no definite D call. Germline assignment: CDR1 SGHTA and CDR2 FQGTGA. Trimming stripped 1 base from V and 0 bases from J, with 12 bases between. The CDR3 totals 16 residues. CDR3 in amino acids: CASSLMGDRNQETQYF. CDR3 sequence (DNA): TGTGCCAGCAGCTTAATGGGCGACCGCAACCAAGAGACCCAGTACTTC.

The V and J genes are TRBV12-3 or TRBV12-4 and TRBJ2-5; D remains unclear. The length of the CDR3 is 13 residues. V was trimmed by 3 bases and J by 9 bases, leaving 14 bases between them. The CDR3: CASSLGLSRAQYF. The CDR3 nucleotides are TGTGCCAGCAGTTTGGGCCTATCCCGGGCCCAGTACTTC.

This clonotype was recorded many times. The rearrangement joins TRBV29-1 to TRBJ2-1; unclear D gene. Trimming took 3 bases from V and 8 from J, leaving 11 bases between them. CDR3 length: 12 amino acids. Germline V gives CDR1 SQVTM, CDR2 ANQGSEA. CDR3 region: CSVDLSLDEQFF. The DNA of the CDR3 is TGCAGCGTTGATCTCTCCCTCGATGAGCAGTTCTTC.

This clonotype was observed many times. The rearrangement links TRBV18 to TRBJ2-1, with D unclear. This CDR3 contains 14 residues. V was cut by 2 bases and J by 5 bases, with 10 bases left in between. Per the germline V gene, CDR1 is KGHSH and CDR2 is LQKENI. The CDR3 region is CASSPVPRDNEQFF. Written as DNA, the CDR3 is TGTGCCAGCTCACCAGTCCCCAGAGACAATGAGCAGTTCTTC.

This clonotype was counted a few times. The chain links TRBV18 to TRBJ2-4; no reliable D call. Trimming took 5 bases from V and 0 from J, leaving 8 bases between them. The CDR3 sequence is 14 residues long. Germline values: CDR1 KGHSH, CDR2 LQKENI. The CDR3 sequence: CASSENLAKNIQYF. In DNA, the CDR3 is TGTGCCAGCTCAGAAAACCTAGCCAAAAACATTCAGTACTTC. Using reference TRBV18 and TRBJ2-4 for the parts outside the CDR3, the full variable domain is NAGVMQNPRHLVRRRGQEARLRCSPMKGHSHVYWYRQLPEEGLKFMVYLQKENIIDESGMPKERFSAEFPKEGPSILRIQQVVRGDSAAYFCASSENLAKNIQYFGAGTRLSVL.

The rearrangement uses TRBV4-3 and TRBJ2-7; 12 nucleotides match TRBD2. The germline CDR1 and CDR2 sequences are LGHNA and YSLEER. The CDR3 has 17 amino acids. V trimming: 0 bases; J trimming: 6 bases; junction bases outside the gene matches: 9. CDR3 DNA sequence: TGCGCCAGCAGCCAAGATCGACTAGCGGGAGAGTCGGGCGAGCAGTACTTC. Amino acids: CASSQDRLAGESGEQYF.

This clonotype was seen a handful of times. The J gene is TRBJ2-7, the V gene TRBV19; 10 nucleotides match TRBD2. Germline CDR1 LNHDA, CDR2 SQIVND (reference sequence). The trim removed 3 bases at V and 0 bases at J, leaving 2 bases unmatched. The CDR3 has 15 amino acids. Here the CDR3 reads CASSIIAGGSYEQYF. The CDR3 DNA reads TGTGCCAGTAGTATCATAGCGGGAGGCTCCTACGAGCAGTACTTC.

The chain's CDR3 is CATSVSDGDLNIQYF. The CDR3 nucleotides read TGTGCCACCAGTGTCTCAGACGGAGACCTAAACATTCAGTACTTC. The chain joins TRBV24-1 to TRBJ2-4; D is unresolved. Trimming stripped 5 bases from V and 6 bases from J, with 16 bases between. The germline CDR1 and CDR2 sequences are KGHDR and SFDVKD. This CDR3 is 15 amino acids long.